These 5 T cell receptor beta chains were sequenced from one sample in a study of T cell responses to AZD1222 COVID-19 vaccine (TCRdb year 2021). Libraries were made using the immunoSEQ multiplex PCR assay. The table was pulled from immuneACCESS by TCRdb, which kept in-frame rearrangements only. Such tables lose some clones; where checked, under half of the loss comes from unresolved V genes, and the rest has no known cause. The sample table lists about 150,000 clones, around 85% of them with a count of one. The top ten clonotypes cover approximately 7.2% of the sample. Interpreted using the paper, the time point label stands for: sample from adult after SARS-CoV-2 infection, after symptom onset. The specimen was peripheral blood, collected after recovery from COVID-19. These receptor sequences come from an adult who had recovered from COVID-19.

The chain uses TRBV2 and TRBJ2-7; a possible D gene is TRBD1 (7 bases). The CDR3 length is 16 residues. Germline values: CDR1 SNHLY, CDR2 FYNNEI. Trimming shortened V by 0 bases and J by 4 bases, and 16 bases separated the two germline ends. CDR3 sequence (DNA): TGTGCCAGCAGTGAAGCGCAAGTGTCAGGGGGGTACGAGCAGTACTTC. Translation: CASSEAQVSGGYEQYF.

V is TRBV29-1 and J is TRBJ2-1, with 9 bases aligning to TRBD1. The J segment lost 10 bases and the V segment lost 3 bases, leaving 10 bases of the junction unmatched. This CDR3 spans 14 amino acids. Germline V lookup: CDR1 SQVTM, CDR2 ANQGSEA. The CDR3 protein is CSVDHRGPVGEQFF. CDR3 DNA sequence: TGCAGCGTTGACCACAGGGGGCCGGTAGGGGAGCAGTTCTTC.

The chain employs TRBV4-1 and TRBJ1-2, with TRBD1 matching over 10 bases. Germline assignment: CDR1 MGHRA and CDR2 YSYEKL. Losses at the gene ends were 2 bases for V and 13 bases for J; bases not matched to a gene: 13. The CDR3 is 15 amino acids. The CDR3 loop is CASSQRTGTGEQATF. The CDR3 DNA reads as TGCGCCAGCAGCCAACGAACCGGGACAGGGGAACAGGCCACCTTC.

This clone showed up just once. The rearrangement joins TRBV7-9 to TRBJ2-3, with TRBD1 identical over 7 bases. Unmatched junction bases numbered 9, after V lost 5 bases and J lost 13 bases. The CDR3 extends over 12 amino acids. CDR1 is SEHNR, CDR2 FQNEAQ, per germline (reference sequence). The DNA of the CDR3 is TGTGCCAGCAGCCCCGACAGGGTTCAAAAGTATTTT. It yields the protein CASSPDRVQKYF.

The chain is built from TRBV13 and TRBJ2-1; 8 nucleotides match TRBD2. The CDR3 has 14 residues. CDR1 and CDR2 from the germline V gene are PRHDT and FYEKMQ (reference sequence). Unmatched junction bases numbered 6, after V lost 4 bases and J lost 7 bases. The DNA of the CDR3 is TGTGCCAGCAGCTGGGGACTAGTGACAAATGAGCAGTTCTTC. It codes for CASSWGLVTNEQFF.